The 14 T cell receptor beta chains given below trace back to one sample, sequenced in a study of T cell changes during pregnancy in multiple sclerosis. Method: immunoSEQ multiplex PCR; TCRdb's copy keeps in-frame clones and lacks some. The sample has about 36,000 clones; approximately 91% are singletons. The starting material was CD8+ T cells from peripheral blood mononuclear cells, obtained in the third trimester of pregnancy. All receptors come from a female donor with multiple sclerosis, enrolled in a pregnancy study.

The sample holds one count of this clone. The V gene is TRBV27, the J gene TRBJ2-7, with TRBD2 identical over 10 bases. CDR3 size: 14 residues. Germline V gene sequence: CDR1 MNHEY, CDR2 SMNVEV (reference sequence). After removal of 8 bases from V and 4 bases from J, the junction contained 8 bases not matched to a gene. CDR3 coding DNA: TGTGCCAGCGGCTTAACTAGCGGGGCATACGAGCAGTACTTC. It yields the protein CASGLTSGAYEQYF.

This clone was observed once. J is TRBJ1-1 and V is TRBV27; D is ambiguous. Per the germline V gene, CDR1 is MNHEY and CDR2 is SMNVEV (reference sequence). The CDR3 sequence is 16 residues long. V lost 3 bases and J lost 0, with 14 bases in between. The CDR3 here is CASSFYPGVMNTEAFF. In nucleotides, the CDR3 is TGTGCCAGCAGTTTCTACCCCGGAGTCATGAACACTGAAGCTTTCTTT.

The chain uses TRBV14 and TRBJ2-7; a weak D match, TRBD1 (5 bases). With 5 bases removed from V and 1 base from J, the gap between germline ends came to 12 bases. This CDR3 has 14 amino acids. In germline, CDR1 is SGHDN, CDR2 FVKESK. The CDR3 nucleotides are TGTGCCAGCAGCGCCAGGGCCCTATCCTACGAGCAGTACTTC. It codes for CASSARALSYEQYF.

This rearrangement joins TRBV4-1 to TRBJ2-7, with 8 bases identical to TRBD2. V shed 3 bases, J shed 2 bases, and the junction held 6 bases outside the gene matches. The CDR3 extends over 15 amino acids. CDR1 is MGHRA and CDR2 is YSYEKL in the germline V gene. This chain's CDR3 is CASSHQGTSAYEQYF. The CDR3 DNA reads TGCGCCAGCAGCCATCAAGGGACTAGTGCCTACGAGCAGTACTTC.

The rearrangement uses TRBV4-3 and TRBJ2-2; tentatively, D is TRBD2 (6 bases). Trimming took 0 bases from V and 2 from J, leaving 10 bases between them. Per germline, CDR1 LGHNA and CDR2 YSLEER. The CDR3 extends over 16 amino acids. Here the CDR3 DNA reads TGCGCCAGCAGCCAAGATCGGGGGTCTAACACCGGGGAGCTGTTTTTT. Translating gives CASSQDRGSNTGELFF.

CDR3 in amino acids: CAWSAGQGNSPLHF. The CDR3 DNA sequence: TGTGCCTGGAGTGCCGGACAGGGGAATTCACCCCTCCACTTT. The chain uses TRBV30 and TRBJ1-6, with TRBD1 matching 9 bases. The germline gives CDR1 GTSNPN, CDR2 SVGIG (reference sequence). V was pared by 1 base and J by 7 bases, with 2 bases of the junction left unmatched. The CDR3 length is 14 residues.

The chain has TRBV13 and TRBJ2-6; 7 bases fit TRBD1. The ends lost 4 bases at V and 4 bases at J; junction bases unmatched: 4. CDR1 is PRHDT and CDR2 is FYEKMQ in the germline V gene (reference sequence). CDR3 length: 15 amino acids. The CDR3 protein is CASSSRGSGANVLTF. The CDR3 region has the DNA TGTGCCAGCAGCTCCAGGGGGTCAGGGGCCAACGTCCTGACTTTC.

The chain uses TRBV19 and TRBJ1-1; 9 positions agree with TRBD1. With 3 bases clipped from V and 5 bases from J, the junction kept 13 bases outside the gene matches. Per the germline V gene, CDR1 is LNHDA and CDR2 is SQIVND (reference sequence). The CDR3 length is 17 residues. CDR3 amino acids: CASSMVVQGAIRTEAFF. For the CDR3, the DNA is TGTGCCAGTAGTATGGTTGTACAGGGGGCGATTCGTACTGAAGCTTTCTTT.

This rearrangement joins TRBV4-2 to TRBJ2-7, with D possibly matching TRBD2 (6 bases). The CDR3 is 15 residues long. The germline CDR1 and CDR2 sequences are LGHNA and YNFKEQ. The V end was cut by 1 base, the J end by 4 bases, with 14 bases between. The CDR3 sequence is CASSQAFSSEYEQYF. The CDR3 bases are TGTGCCAGCAGCCAAGCTTTCTCTAGCGAATACGAGCAGTACTTC.

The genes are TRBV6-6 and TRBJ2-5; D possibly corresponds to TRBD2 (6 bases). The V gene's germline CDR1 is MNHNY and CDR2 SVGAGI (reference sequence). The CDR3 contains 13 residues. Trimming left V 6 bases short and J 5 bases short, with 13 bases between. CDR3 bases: TGTGCCAGCAGAATCGGCGGGATGGAGACCCAGTACTTC. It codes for CASRIGGMETQYF.

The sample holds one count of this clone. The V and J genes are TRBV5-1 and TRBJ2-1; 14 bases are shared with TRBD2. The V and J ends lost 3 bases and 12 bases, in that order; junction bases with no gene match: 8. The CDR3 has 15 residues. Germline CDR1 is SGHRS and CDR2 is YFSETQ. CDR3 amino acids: CASSYGLAGGRGQFF. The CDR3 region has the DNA TGCGCCAGCAGCTACGGACTAGCGGGGGGCCGAGGGCAGTTCTTC. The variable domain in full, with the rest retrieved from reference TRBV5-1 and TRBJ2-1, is KAGVTQTPRYLIKTRGQQVTLSCSPISGHRSVSWYQQTPGQGLQFLFEYFSETQRNKGNFPGRFSGRQFSNSRSEMNVSTLELGDSALYLCASSYGLAGGRGQFFGPGTRLTVL.

CDR3 bases: TGTGCCAGCAGTTTATCCCGGACAGGCAACACTGAAGCTTTCTTT. Translated, it gives CASSLSRTGNTEAFF. The chain joins TRBV27 to TRBJ1-1; TRBD1 matches at 7 bases. Trimming cost V 0 bases and J 2 bases; bases outside gene matches: 3. Germline values: CDR1 MNHEY, CDR2 SMNVEV (reference sequence). The CDR3 covers 15 residues.

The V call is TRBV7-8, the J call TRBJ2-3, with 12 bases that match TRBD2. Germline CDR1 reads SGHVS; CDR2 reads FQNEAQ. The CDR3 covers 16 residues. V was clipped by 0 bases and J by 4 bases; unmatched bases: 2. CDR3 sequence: CASSLAASGRADTQYF. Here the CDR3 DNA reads TGTGCCAGCAGCTTAGCGGCTAGCGGGAGGGCAGATACGCAGTATTTT.

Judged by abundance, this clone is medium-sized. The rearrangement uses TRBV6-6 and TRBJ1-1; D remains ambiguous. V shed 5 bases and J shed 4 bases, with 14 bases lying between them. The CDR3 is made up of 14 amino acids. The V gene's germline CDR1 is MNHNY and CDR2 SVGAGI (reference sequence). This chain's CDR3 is CASSTPGGVTEAFF. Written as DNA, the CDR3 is TGTGCCAGCAGTACCCCCGGAGGCGTCACTGAAGCTTTCTTT.